What follows are 30 T cell receptor beta chains derived from one specimen sequenced in a study of blood T cell repertoires in COVID-19. TCRdb's table, derived via immunoSEQ multiplex PCR, lists solely in-frame clones and lacks some. The sample yields over 250,000 clones, around 90% seen once. Input material: peripheral blood. The receptors derive from a woman aged 50 to 60 with COVID-19, enrolled during active disease.

The chain links TRBV6-5 to TRBJ2-1; D is undetermined. The CDR3 runs 15 residues. The germline V gene encodes CDR1 MNHEY and CDR2 SVGAGI. The V and J ends lost 5 bases and 3 bases respectively, with 14 bases between them. The CDR3 region has the DNA TGTGCCAGCAGTCTTTCTGGAGTAAGCTACAATGAGCAGTTCTTC. Amino acid sequence: CASSLSGVSYNEQFF.

The chain joins TRBV30 to TRBJ1-5, with D maybe TRBD1 (5 bases). CDR1 and CDR2 (germline): GTSNPN, SVGIG (reference sequence). The length of the CDR3 is 18 residues. Trimming removed 1 base at V and 6 bases at J, with 25 bases between. The CDR3 nucleotides are TGTGCCTGGAGTGGGGGGGTCTTCCCTGGGCAGTTCGGTCAGCCCCAGCATTTT. This gives the protein CAWSGGVFPGQFGQPQHF.

The V gene is TRBV4-1, the J gene TRBJ2-3; TRBD2 matches 7 bases. The CDR3 has 21 residues. The J segment lost 1 base and the V segment lost 1 base, leaving 20 bases of the junction unmatched. Germline V CDR1 and CDR2: MGHRA, YSYEKL. CDR3 nucleotides: TGCGCCAGCAGCCAAGCCCCGCCCCTGCAGGGTATGGCGGGGGGCACAGATACGCAGTATTTT. Protein product: CASSQAPPLQGMAGGTDTQYF.

J is TRBJ2-5 and V is TRBV21-1; the tabulated D call, TRBD1, remains unverified against the DNA. TRBV21-1 is a pseudogene locus. The CDR3 has 18 amino acids. CDR3 residues: CASSKERWGLLGQETQYF. CDR3 coding DNA: TGTGCCAGCAGCAAAGAACGGTGGGGGCTCTTGGGACAAGAGACCCAGTACTTC.

This chain links TRBV5-8 with TRBJ1-5, with 9 bases identical to TRBD1. The CDR3 extends over 18 amino acids. Germline CDR1 and CDR2: SGHTS and YDEGEE. After removal of 7 bases from V and 2 bases from J, the junction contained 16 bases not matched to a gene. In DNA form, the CDR3 reads TGTGCCAGCGCGTTGGGGACAGGGCCTATGATGCGCAATCAGCCCCAGCATTTT. Translation gives CASALGTGPMMRNQPQHF.

Only a few counts were recorded for this clone. V gene TRBV7-8 combines with J gene TRBJ2-7; TRBD2 matches 10 bases. The CDR3 has 16 amino acids. The V gene's germline CDR1 is SGHVS and CDR2 FQNEAQ. Germline trimming cut 4 bases from V and 6 bases from J; bases unmatched to any gene: 12. The CDR3 DNA is TGTGCCAGCAGCTCTGCCCGGGGGCTAGCGGGAGCCGAGCAGTACTTC. Translated, it gives CASSSARGLAGAEQYF.

The chain has TRBV7-9 and TRBJ1-2; TRBD1 matches at 7 bases. The CDR3 consists of 12 residues. V trimming: 3 bases; J trimming: 8 bases; junction bases outside the gene matches: 3. The germline V gene has CDR1 SEHNR and CDR2 FQNEAQ (reference sequence). The CDR3 DNA follows: TGTGCCAGCAGCTTTACAGGGGTCGGCTACACCTTC. This translates into CASSFTGVGYTF.

The chain couples TRBV5-5 to TRBJ1-5, with TRBD1 as a possible D gene (6 bases). CDR1 is SGHKS and CDR2 is YYEKEE in the germline V gene (reference sequence). The CDR3 totals 20 residues. V was trimmed by 0 bases and J by 0 bases, leaving 22 bases between them. This CDR3 reads CASSLVLGGGLIYSNQPQHF. The CDR3 bases are TGTGCCAGCAGCTTGGTACTGGGTGGGGGCCTCATCTATAGCAATCAGCCCCAGCATTTT.

CDR3 in amino acids: CASTSTGAGNQPQHF. In nucleotides, the CDR3 is TGTGCCAGTACCTCGACAGGGGCGGGCAATCAGCCCCAGCATTTT. This sequence joins TRBV19 and TRBJ1-5, with 8 bases aligning to TRBD1. J gave up 2 bases and V 7 bases, and 7 bases lay outside the gene matches. The CDR3 runs to 15 residues. Germline V gene lookup returns CDR1 LNHDA and CDR2 SQIVND (reference sequence).

The genes are TRBV18 and TRBJ1-4; no clear D. CDR3 length: 17 residues. Germline V lookup: CDR1 KGHSH, CDR2 LQKENI. Trimming removed 2 bases from V and 0 bases from J, with 13 bases in between. In nucleotides, the CDR3 is TGTGCCAGCTCACCATTCGGTCCTGAGGCAACTAATGAAAAACTGTTTTTT. This gives the protein CASSPFGPEATNEKLFF.

There are a few counts of this clone. The rearrangement joins TRBV29-1 to TRBJ1-1; D possibly corresponds to TRBD1 (5 bases). This CDR3 region has 14 residues. Looked up from germline, CDR1 is SQVTM and CDR2 is ANQGSEA. V was clipped by 5 bases and J by 0 bases, with 13 bases between them. This CDR3 reads CSVSPGLLNTEAFF. The CDR3 DNA reads TGCAGCGTTAGTCCGGGACTTCTGAACACTGAAGCTTTCTTT.

V is TRBV18 and J is TRBJ1-1, with 9 nucleotides matching TRBD1. This CDR3 has 15 amino acids. J gave up 1 base and V 5 bases, and 5 bases lay outside the gene matches. Germline CDR1 is KGHSH and CDR2 is LQKENI. The CDR3 region has the DNA TGTGCCAGCTCAACCACGGGACAGGGGAACACTGAAGCTTTCTTT. This codes for CASSTTGQGNTEAFF.

J is TRBJ2-7 and V is TRBV6-6, with D uncertain. The CDR3 loop spans 11 amino acids. The germline V gene has CDR1 MNHNY and CDR2 SVGAGI (reference sequence). The V gene lost 6 bases and the J gene lost 7 bases, with 10 bases spanning the gap. Here the CDR3 DNA reads TGTGCCAGCAGAACCCAGAGGGAGCAGTACTTC. Protein sequence: CASRTQREQYF.

V gene TRBV3-1 (or the pseudogene TRBV3-2) combines with J gene TRBJ2-1; D might be TRBD1 (6 bases). Germline values: CDR1 LGHDT, CDR2 YNNKEL (reference sequence). This CDR3 region has 16 residues. V gave up 3 bases and J gave up 7 bases, with 19 bases separating them. In nucleotides, the CDR3 is TGTGCCAGCAGCCACGGTCGAGGGGGAAGAACAAATGAGCAGTTCTTC. Its protein product is CASSHGRGGRTNEQFF.

The V gene is TRBV2, the J gene TRBJ2-7; 8 bases are shared with TRBD2. Germline V lookup: CDR1 SNHLY, CDR2 FYNNEI. This CDR3 region has 14 residues. V lost 4 bases, J lost 6 bases, and 8 bases stayed unmatched. CDR3 DNA: TGTGCCAGCAGTGTCACCGGGACTAGTAGCGAGCAGTACTTC. Amino acids: CASSVTGTSSEQYF.

In this sample, this clone turned up many times. The chain has TRBV6-5 and TRBJ1-1; D remains ambiguous. The germline gives CDR1 MNHEY, CDR2 SVGAGI. The CDR3 has 14 amino acids. Trimming shortened V by 2 bases and J by 5 bases, and 12 bases separated the two germline ends. The CDR3: CASSYRRGGTEAFF. The CDR3 nucleotides read TGTGCCAGCAGTTACCGGCGGGGAGGGACTGAAGCTTTCTTT.

The J gene is TRBJ2-5, the V gene TRBV24-1; TRBD2 matches at 8 bases. V lost 4 bases and J lost 5; bases outside the gene matches: 14. The CDR3 has 17 amino acids. Germline-derived CDR1 and CDR2 are KGHDR and SFDVKD. Here the CDR3 reads CATSDPYQPAGAETQYF. The CDR3 nucleotides read TGTGCCACCAGTGACCCCTACCAGCCAGCGGGAGCCGAGACCCAGTACTTC.

The J gene is TRBJ2-2, the V gene TRBV30, with 7 nucleotides matching TRBD2. Germline CDR1 reads GTSNPN; CDR2 reads SVGIG (reference sequence). The CDR3 has 16 residues. Trimming cost V 0 bases and J 4 bases; bases outside gene matches: 8. This CDR3 is CAWSVKAGESTGELFF. In DNA, the CDR3 is TGTGCCTGGAGTGTTAAGGCGGGAGAGTCCACCGGGGAGCTGTTTTTT.

The rearrangement links TRBV7-2 to TRBJ2-3; 13 bases fit TRBD2. Germline CDR1 reads SGHTA; CDR2 reads FQGNSA. V dropped 5 bases and J dropped 5; count of bases not matched to a gene: 7. The CDR3 runs 16 residues. CDR3 in amino acids: CASSHPLAGGGDTQYF. The CDR3 DNA reads TGTGCCAGCAGCCACCCACTAGCGGGAGGGGGAGATACGCAGTATTTT.

This clone is a singleton in its sample. The CDR3 loop reads CASSPLGTGYGYTF. The CDR3 DNA is TGTGCCAGCTCACCACTTGGGACAGGCTATGGCTACACCTTC. The genes are TRBV18 and TRBJ1-2, with 8 bases lining up with TRBD1. Germline assignment: CDR1 KGHSH and CDR2 LQKENI. The trim removed 1 base at V and 4 bases at J, leaving 2 bases unmatched. The CDR3 runs to 14 residues.

V usage is TRBV11-3 and J usage is TRBJ2-2; D perhaps matches TRBD2 (5 bases). This CDR3 contains 15 residues. Germline CDR1 SGHNT, CDR2 YENEEA. Between the trimmed V and J ends, which lost 8 bases and 8 bases, there was a span of 21 bases. The CDR3 sequence: CASAAWLAEGGELFF. CDR3 DNA sequence: TGTGCCAGCGCCGCCTGGCTAGCTGAGGGTGGGGAGCTGTTTTTT.

This chain joins TRBV7-9 and TRBJ2-4; D remains ambiguous. Germline-derived CDR1 and CDR2 are SEHNR and FQNEAQ (reference sequence). Trimming took 1 base from V and 7 from J, leaving 11 bases between them. The CDR3 contains 14 residues. The CDR3 nucleotides are TGTGCCAGCAGCTTAGGATCGCTAGGTAACATTCAGTACTTC. It encodes CASSLGSLGNIQYF.

This chain connects TRBV29-1 to TRBJ2-1, with 11 bases matching TRBD2. The CDR3 spans 16 residues. Germline values: CDR1 SQVTM, CDR2 ANQGSEA. V lost 4 bases to trimming and J lost 2 bases; unmatched junction nucleotides: 7. The CDR3, as DNA: TGCAGCGTTGGGACTGGACTAGCGGGCCCCTACAATGAGCAGTTCTTC. This gives the protein CSVGTGLAGPYNEQFF.

V gene TRBV18 combines with J gene TRBJ1-5, with 10 bases fitting TRBD1. CDR3 size: 17 residues. Germline trimming cut 3 bases from V and 0 bases from J; bases unmatched to any gene: 5. Germline-derived CDR1 and CDR2 are KGHSH and LQKENI. CDR3 protein: CASSPIGTGDSNQPQHF. For the CDR3, the DNA is TGTGCCAGCTCACCCATCGGGACAGGGGATAGCAATCAGCCCCAGCATTTT. The full variable domain, with the rest looked up from reference TRBV18 and TRBJ1-5, is NAGVMQNPRHLVRRRGQEARLRCSPMKGHSHVYWYRQLPEEGLKFMVYLQKENIIDESGMPKERFSAEFPKEGPSILRIQQVVRGDSAAYFCASSPIGTGDSNQPQHFGDGTRLSIL.

The gene calls are TRBV24-1 and TRBJ1-5; D call uncertain. The ends were cut back, 4 bases at V and 0 bases at J, with 9 bases in the middle. The CDR3 extends over 15 amino acids. CDR1 and CDR2 from the germline V gene are KGHDR and SFDVKD. CDR3 nucleotides: TGTGCCACCAGTGAGTCCATACATAGCAATCAGCCCCAGCATTTT. Protein product: CATSESIHSNQPQHF.

This chain links TRBV5-4 with TRBJ1-2, with 9 bases lining up with TRBD1. After removal of 0 bases from V and 6 bases from J, the junction contained 6 bases not matched to a gene. CDR3 length equals 15 residues. Per the germline V gene, CDR1 is SGHNT and CDR2 is YYREEE (reference sequence). The CDR3 DNA sequence: TGTGCCAGCAGCTTGGAGGGACAGGGAGTTCATGGCTACACCTTC. Amino acids: CASSLEGQGVHGYTF.

This clone is a singleton in its sample. The chain is built from TRBV25-1 and TRBJ1-1; D gene unclear. V was pared by 11 bases and J by 0 bases, with 13 bases between. The germline V gene has CDR1 MGHDK and CDR2 SYGVNS. This CDR3 contains 13 residues. In DNA form, the CDR3 reads TGTGCCGTACAGTCTACCATGAACACTGAAGCTTTCTTT. It translates to CAVQSTMNTEAFF.

The chain recombines TRBV29-1 with TRBJ2-3; 13 nucleotides align to TRBD2. This CDR3 is built from 15 residues. Per the germline V gene, CDR1 is SQVTM and CDR2 is ANQGSEA. J lost 6 bases, V lost 4 bases, and 7 bases had no gene match. This CDR3 is CSVARTSGSSDTQYF. Here the CDR3 DNA reads TGCAGCGTTGCCCGGACTAGCGGGAGCTCTGATACGCAGTATTTT.

This chain uses TRBV11-3 with TRBJ1-3, with D possibly being TRBD1 (5 bases). V was trimmed by 3 bases and J by 0 bases, leaving 12 bases between them. The CDR3 totals 16 residues. CDR1 is SGHNT, CDR2 YENEEA, per germline. The CDR3 nucleotides read TGTGCCAGCAGCTTTTATCAGGGTAACTCTGGAAACACCATATATTTT. Residues: CASSFYQGNSGNTIYF.

This clone has a single count. The rearrangement links TRBV9 to TRBJ2-3, with a possible D match to TRBD1 (8 bases). The CDR3 length is 15 residues. Deletions cut 4 bases from V and 5 bases from J, with 17 bases between. Germline V lookup: CDR1 SGDLS, CDR2 YYNGEE. The CDR3 protein is CASSTRTGRGDTQYF. Written as DNA, the CDR3 is TGTGCCAGCAGCACCCGGACAGGGAGGGGAGATACGCAGTATTTT.